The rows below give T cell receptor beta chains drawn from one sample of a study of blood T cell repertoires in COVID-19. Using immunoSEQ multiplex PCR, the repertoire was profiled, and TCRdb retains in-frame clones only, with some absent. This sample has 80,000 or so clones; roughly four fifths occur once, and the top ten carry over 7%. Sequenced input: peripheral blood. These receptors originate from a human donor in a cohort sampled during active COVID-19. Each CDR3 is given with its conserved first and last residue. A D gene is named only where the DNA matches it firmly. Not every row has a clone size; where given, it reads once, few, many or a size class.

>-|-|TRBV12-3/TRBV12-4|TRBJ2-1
CASSSGGQPQFF
TGTGCCAGCAGTTCAGGCGGACAGCCCCAGTTCTTC
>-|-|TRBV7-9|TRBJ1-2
CASSSEGAKSYGYTF
TGTGCCAGCAGCTCCGAAGGGGCGAAATCTTATGGCTACACCTTC
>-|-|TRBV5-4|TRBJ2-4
CASSFAGAKNIQYF
TGTGCCAGCAGCTTCGCAGGGGCCAAAAACATTCAGTACTTC
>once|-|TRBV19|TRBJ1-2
CASSHLDSRMNYGYTF
TGTGCCAGTAGTCACCTCGACAGTCGGATGAACTATGGCTACACCTTC
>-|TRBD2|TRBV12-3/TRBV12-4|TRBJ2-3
CACFWEGTDTQYF
TGTGCCTGTTTCTGGGAGGGGACAGATACGCAGTATTTT
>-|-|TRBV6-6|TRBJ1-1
CASSSDAGSTEAFF
TGTGCCAGCAGTTCTGATGCGGGGAGCACTGAAGCTTTCTTT
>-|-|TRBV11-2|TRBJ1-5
CASSLAGSNQPQHF
TGTGCCAGCAGCTTAGCAGGTAGCAATCAGCCCCAGCATTTT
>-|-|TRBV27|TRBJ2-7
CASSLYGGPLYEQYF
TGTGCCAGCAGTTTATACGGGGGGCCGCTCTACGAGCAGTACTTC
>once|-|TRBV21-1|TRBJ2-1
CASPHGRGAQVHEQFF
TGTGCCAGCCCCCACGGCAGGGGGGCGCAAGTACATGAGCAGTTCTTC
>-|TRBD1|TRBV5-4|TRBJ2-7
CASSSRTGGGSYEQYF
TGTGCCAGCAGTTCGAGGACAGGGGGCGGCTCCTACGAGCAGTACTTC
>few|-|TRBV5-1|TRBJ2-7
CATRVGDTYEQYF
TGCGCCACCCGGGTAGGGGATACCTACGAGCAGTACTTC
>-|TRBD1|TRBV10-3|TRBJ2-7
CATTGGTGFGEQYF
TGTGCCACCACGGGCGGGACAGGTTTCGGCGAGCAGTACTTC
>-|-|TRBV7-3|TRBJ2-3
CASSSTPPPADTQYF
TGTGCCAGCAGCTCTACGCCCCCTCCTGCGGATACGCAGTATTTT
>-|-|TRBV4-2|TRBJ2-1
CASSPQRHSYNEQFF
TGTGCCAGCAGCCCGCAGCGGCACTCCTACAATGAGCAGTTCTTC
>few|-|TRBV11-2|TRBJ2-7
CASSLGLLAQGSYEQYF
TGTGCCAGCAGCTTAGGCCTCCTAGCTCAGGGGTCCTACGAGCAGTACTTC
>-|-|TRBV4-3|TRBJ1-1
CASSQDHGTEAFF
TGCGCCAGCAGCCAAGATCACGGCACTGAAGCTTTCTTT
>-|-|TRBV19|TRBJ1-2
CAVGVGYTF
TGTGCCGTTGGAGTTGGCTACACCTTC
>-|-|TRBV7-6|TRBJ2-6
CASSHSSGANVLTF
TGTGCCAGCAGCCACAGCTCTGGGGCCAACGTCCTGACTTTC
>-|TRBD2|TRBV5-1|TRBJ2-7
CASRPSGGYYEQYF
TGCGCCAGCCGCCCTAGCGGGGGTTACTACGAGCAGTACTTC
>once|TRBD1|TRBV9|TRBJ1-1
CASSVGTGGDTEAFF
TGTGCCAGCAGCGTAGGGACAGGGGGCGACACTGAAGCTTTCTTT
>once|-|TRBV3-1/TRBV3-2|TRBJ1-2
CASSQLERGGGYTF
TGTGCCAGCAGCCAATTGGAAAGGGGAGGGGGCTACACCTTC
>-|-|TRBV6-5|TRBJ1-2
CASSSGRSGGYTF
TGTGCCAGCAGTTCCGGCAGATCGGGTGGCTACACCTTC
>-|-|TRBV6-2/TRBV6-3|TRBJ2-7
CASSYSGGRYEQYF
TGTGCCAGCAGTTACTCGGGGGGGCGATACGAGCAGTACTTC
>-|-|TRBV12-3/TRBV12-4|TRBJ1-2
CASSLSRWYGYTF
TGTGCCAGCAGTTTATCGAGGTGGTATGGCTACACCTTC
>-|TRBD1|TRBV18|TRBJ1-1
CASSYRQGDTEAFF
TGTGCCAGCTCCTACCGACAGGGCGACACTGAAGCTTTCTTT